This T cell receptor (beta chain) was sequenced for a study of neurological immune-mediated disorders. Germline CDR1 and CDR2: SGHTA and FQGNSA. The CDR3 covers 14 residues. V was pared by 6 bases and J by 2 bases, with 11 bases between. Time point described: longitudinal time-point 1 (baseline). From the 5' RACE reads, TCRdb called clonotypes with MiXCR, one entry per CDR3 protein. Among under 40,000 distinct CDR3 sequences, 3% to 3.5% were seen once, and the ten largest hold around 8%. V gene TRBV7-2 combines with J gene TRBJ1-5; D gene unclear. The TCR sequence derives from a woman aged 60-75 years with multiple sclerosis. Sequencing used PBMCs. The CDR3 bases are TGTGCCAGCAGTTCTGACGGGGGCAATCAGCCCCAGCATTTT. Translated: CASSSDGGNQPQHF.